The 14 T cell receptor beta chains reported below all come from one sample, sequenced in a study of lymphopenia after photon versus proton radiotherapy. The method was immunoSEQ multiplex PCR; TCRdb's version includes in-frame clones alone and lacks a portion of them. Here the sample spans 40,000 to 45,000 clones, around 83% being singletons. The starting material was peripheral blood, obtained from a patient treated with proton-based radiotherapy. These receptors were obtained from a woman aged 70-85 years with pancreatic cancer.

V usage is TRBV7-2 and J usage is TRBJ2-2; D not certain. CDR3 length: 12 amino acids. Germline V gives CDR1 SGHTA, CDR2 FQGNSA. V dropped 2 bases and J dropped 8 bases, with 6 bases sitting between them. The DNA of the CDR3 is TGTGCCAGCAGCTTACCCGGGGGGGAGCTGTTTTTT. It is translated as CASSLPGGELFF.

The chain carries TRBV6-6 and TRBJ1-1, with a possible D match to TRBD1 (5 bases). Germline CDR1 reads MNHNY; CDR2 reads SVGAGI (reference sequence). Trimming left V 8 bases short and J 6 bases short, with 25 bases between. The CDR3 covers 16 residues. Here the CDR3 DNA reads TGTGCCAGCGTATTTCGACCTCTGACAGATGGCGCTGAAGCTTTCTTT. Protein sequence: CASVFRPLTDGAEAFF.

The CDR3 DNA follows: TGTGCCAGCAGTGTATCGGTTGTCAAGAGCTACGAGCAGTACTTC. It encodes CASSVSVVKSYEQYF. The chain has TRBV2 and TRBJ2-7; no reliable D call. Between the trimmed V and J ends, which lost 4 bases and 3 bases, there was a span of 16 bases. The CDR3 is 15 residues long. In germline, CDR1 is SNHLY, CDR2 FYNNEI.

V gene TRBV6-1 combines with J gene TRBJ2-7; 10 positions agree with TRBD1. This CDR3 has 14 amino acids. V shed 5 bases, J shed 7 bases, and the junction held 8 bases outside the gene matches. Looked up from germline, CDR1 is MNHNS and CDR2 is SASEGT. The CDR3 DNA sequence: TGTGCCAGCAGTAGCGGGACAGGGGTGGAGGAGCAGTACTTC. Translating gives CASSSGTGVEEQYF.

This clone was observed a single time. This chain uses TRBV14 with TRBJ2-7, with 13 bases that match TRBD2. CDR3 size: 16 residues. V trimming: 0 bases; J trimming: 9 bases; junction bases outside the gene matches: 8. The V gene's germline CDR1 is SGHDN and CDR2 FVKESK. This chain's CDR3 is CASSQDPGTSGIRQYF. The CDR3, as DNA: TGTGCCAGCAGCCAAGACCCCGGGACTAGCGGGATAAGGCAGTACTTC.

V and J are TRBV18 and TRBJ2-1; D might be TRBD1 (5 bases). V was cut by 0 bases and J by 7 bases, with 10 bases left in between. The CDR3 runs to 14 residues. CDR1 is KGHSH and CDR2 is LQKENI in the germline V gene. The DNA for the CDR3 is TGTGCCAGCTCACCACCGGGGCAAGTGAATGAGCAGTTCTTC. It translates to CASSPPGQVNEQFF.

The V call is TRBV15, the J call TRBJ2-5; D possibly corresponds to TRBD2 (5 bases). Between the trimmed V and J ends, which lost 1 base and 5 bases, there was a span of 11 bases. From germline, CDR1 is LNHNV and CDR2 YYDKDF (reference sequence). This CDR3 is built from 14 residues. The CDR3 DNA reads as TGTGCCACCAGCAGAGGGGCTAGCCGTGAGACCCAGTACTTC. Translating gives CATSRGASRETQYF.

The chain links TRBV18 to TRBJ2-5; D remains ambiguous. V lost 3 bases and J lost 5, with 10 bases in between. From germline, CDR1 is KGHSH and CDR2 LQKENI. The CDR3 is made up of 13 amino acids. In nucleotides, the CDR3 is TGTGCCAGCTCACCCCCCGAGGTGGAGACCCAGTACTTC. Translated: CASSPPEVETQYF.

The chain has TRBV5-4 and TRBJ2-2; TRBD1 matches at 12 bases. Germline values: CDR1 SGHNT, CDR2 YYREEE (reference sequence). The J segment lost 4 bases and the V segment lost 4 bases, leaving 5 bases of the junction unmatched. The CDR3 has 16 residues. Here the CDR3 reads CASSAGTGGTTGELFF. The CDR3 coding sequence is TGTGCCAGCAGCGCCGGGACAGGGGGCACCACCGGGGAGCTGTTTTTT.

There are a few counts of this clone. At one of its ends the junction is not consistent with the germline gene, which may arise from a read error. This chain uses TRBV2 with TRBJ2-1; 7 bases fit TRBD1. This CDR3 contains 14 residues. Germline V gene lookup returns CDR1 SNHLY and CDR2 FYNNEI. The DNA of the CDR3 is TGTGCCAGCAGAGAAGAGGGACAGCTCAATGAGCAGTTCTTC. The encoded protein is CASREEGQLNEQFF.

The chain employs TRBV7-3 and TRBJ2-1, with 9 bases that match TRBD2. Germline V gene sequence: CDR1 SGHTA, CDR2 FQGTGA. The CDR3 contains 15 residues. The J segment lost 4 bases and the V segment lost 5 bases, leaving 6 bases of the junction unmatched. CDR3 residues: CASSRAGGNYNEQFF. The CDR3 DNA reads TGTGCCAGCAGCCGAGCGGGAGGAAATTACAATGAGCAGTTCTTC. Based on the CDR3 plus reference TRBV7-3 and TRBJ2-1, the full variable domain is GAGVSQTPSNKVTEKGKYVELRCDPISGHTALYWYRQSLGQGPEFLIYFQGTGAADDSGLPNDRFFAVRPEGSVSTLKIQRTERGDSAVYLCASSRAGGNYNEQFFGPGTRLTVL.

This chain links TRBV19 with TRBJ1-5; D perhaps matches TRBD1 (5 bases). V gave up 5 bases and J gave up 0 bases, with 14 bases separating them. Germline lookup yields CDR1 LNHDA and CDR2 SQIVND (reference sequence). The CDR3 extends over 16 amino acids. CDR3 sequence reads: CASSPWVGDSNQPQHF. CDR3 in DNA: TGTGCCAGTAGTCCCTGGGTAGGGGATAGCAATCAGCCCCAGCATTTT.

The V call is TRBV5-8, the J call TRBJ2-7; no definite D call. The germline gives CDR1 SGHTS, CDR2 YDEGEE. CDR3 size: 13 residues. The V gene lost 4 bases and the J gene lost 5 bases, with 13 bases spanning the gap. In nucleotides, the CDR3 is TGTGCCAGCAGCCTGAACAATTGGAACGAGCAGTACTTC. It codes for CASSLNNWNEQYF.

V is TRBV5-4 and J is TRBJ2-3, with 13 bases identical to TRBD2. V dropped 3 bases and J dropped 5; count of bases not matched to a gene: 6. This CDR3 contains 16 residues. The V gene's germline CDR1 is SGHNT and CDR2 YYREEE (reference sequence). CDR3 amino acids: CASSSRTSGSEDTQYF. CDR3 sequence (DNA): TGTGCCAGCAGCTCCAGGACTAGCGGGAGTGAAGATACGCAGTATTTT. The variable domain in full, completed from reference TRBV5-4 and TRBJ2-3, reads ETGVTQSPTHLIKTRGQQVTLRCSSQSGHNTVSWYQQALGQGPQFIFQYYREEENGRGNFPPRFSGLQFPNYSSELNVNALELDDSALYLCASSSRTSGSEDTQYFGPGTRLTVL.